Described below is a single TCR beta chain sequence and its context. The CDR3 loop spans 16 amino acids. V was cut by 5 bases and J by 2 bases, with 18 bases left in between. Germline CDR1 is SGHAT and CDR2 is FQNNGV. The sample comes from a study of OX40 agonist ivuxolimab in advanced cancers. No patient had autoimmune disease or received systemic immunosuppression. TCRdb's table, derived via immunoSEQ multiplex PCR, lists solely in-frame clones and lacks some. This table holds some 58,000 clones, around 80% found once. This chain joins TRBV11-2 and TRBJ2-5, with D perhaps TRBD1 (6 bases). The receptor comes from an adult with an advanced solid tumor such as melanoma, head and neck, liver or kidney cancer. Sequenced here: CD4+ or CD8+ T cells sorted from blood, sampled in a trial of the OX40 agonist ivuxolimab. CDR3 coding DNA: TGTGCCAGCAGCCTACCCGTGGACAGAGATCAAGAGACCCAGTACTTC. Protein product: CASSLPVDRDQETQYF.